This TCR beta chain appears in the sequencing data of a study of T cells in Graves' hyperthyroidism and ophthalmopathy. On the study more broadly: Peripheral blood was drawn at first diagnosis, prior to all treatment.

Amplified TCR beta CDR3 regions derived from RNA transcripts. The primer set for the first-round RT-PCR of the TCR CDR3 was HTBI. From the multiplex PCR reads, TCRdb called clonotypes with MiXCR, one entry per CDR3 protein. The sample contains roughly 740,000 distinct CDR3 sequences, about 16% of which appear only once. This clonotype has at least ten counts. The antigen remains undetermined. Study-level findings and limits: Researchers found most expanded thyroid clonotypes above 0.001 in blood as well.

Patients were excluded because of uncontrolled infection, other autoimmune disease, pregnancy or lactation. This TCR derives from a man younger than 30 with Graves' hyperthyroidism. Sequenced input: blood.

The DNA for the CDR3 is TGTGCCAGCAGTTTAACCCGCTACAATGAGCAGTTCTTC. Translating it yields CASSLTRYNEQFF. The gene calls are TRBV12-3 or TRBV12-4 and TRBJ2-1; D is unresolved. Trimming removed 2 bases at V and 3 bases at J, with 5 bases between. This CDR3 has 13 amino acids.